This T cell receptor (beta chain) was recovered during a study of cytomegalovirus exposure and HLA in healthy donors. This CDR3 comprises 17 residues. Unmatched junction bases numbered 10, after V lost 5 bases and J lost 2 bases. Germline-derived CDR1 and CDR2 are LNHDA and SQIVND (reference sequence). Study conclusions and caveats: Later analysis identified 17,000 or so TCR beta sequences associated with HLA alleles, using a false discovery rate threshold of 0.05. What a later analysis showed was that several of the most significant clusters appeared linked to common viral pathogens. Judged likely to be a sequencing artifact was a cluster of highly shared sequence variants. Only CMV serostatus was available as immune exposure information.

Points on this clone: The antigen is undetermined.

The PCR had 60 Vbeta and 13 Jbeta primers. TCRdb keeps only in-frame clones here, not all; method: immunoSEQ multiplex PCR. Found here are fewer than 200,000 clones, roughly 85% of them singletons; the top ten hold less than 2%. This clonotype was obtained from a woman under 30 in good health and CMV-seronegative. This chain links TRBV19 with TRBJ1-5, with TRBD1 matching 9 bases. Sequencing input: PBMCs. The DNA of the CDR3 is TGTGCCAGTAGTTCCGCTACGGACAGGGGACGCAATCAGCCCCAGCATTTT. It codes for CASSSATDRGRNQPQHF.